Included here is one T cell receptor (beta chain) sequence, with context. These data are taken from a study of blood T cell repertoires in COVID-19. Study in general: Acute and convalescent COVID-19 samples came from the United States, Italy and Spain.

In the original analysis: Counts of nucleated cells, estimated from reference gene primer amplification, were obtained. Here immunoSEQ multiplex PCR was the method, and the copy in TCRdb shows in-frame clones only, minus some. The DNA gave D and trimming, while V, J and clone size come from that table. The table has tens of thousands of clones, approximately 85% seen once; the top ten hold roughly a quarter. The sequence derives from a human donor in a cohort sampled during active COVID-19. The sample consisted of peripheral blood.

CDR3 sequence (DNA): TGTGCCAGCAGACTACAGGGTAGCACAGATACGCAGTATTTT. Translation: CASRLQGSTDTQYF. V gene TRBV6-5 combines with J gene TRBJ2-3; D is possibly TRBD1 (6 bases). V was trimmed by 6 bases and J by 0 bases, leaving 10 bases between them. The CDR3 covers 14 residues. Per the germline V gene, CDR1 is MNHEY and CDR2 is SVGAGI.